The rows below give T cell receptor beta chains drawn from one sample of a study of blood T cells in healthy people across ages. TCRdb fed the 5' RACE reads into MiXCR, producing one record per CDR3 protein. The repertoire holds roughly 1 million distinct CDR3 sequences, with almost 25% as singletons. These data were also reused for a study on T cells of mothers and their children.

Sequenced input: blood. The receptors stem from a girl aged 2 to 9 in good health. Each CDR3 is given with its conserved first and last residue. The D gene is left open where the match is weak. Only part of the rows carry a size: once, few, many, or a class if the clone is expanded.

j_call | d_call | clone_size | v_call | cdr3_nt | cdr3_aa
TRBJ2-7 | NA | few | TRBV7-9 | TGTGCCAGCGGGGCCTCTCCCCATTCCTACGAGCAGTACTTC | CASGASPHSYEQYF
TRBJ2-4 | TRBD2 | many | TRBV6-2/TRBV6-3 | TGTGCCAGCAGTTGGGGGGGACTAGCGGGGACCAAAAACATTCAGTACTTC | CASSWGGLAGTKNIQYF
TRBJ1-4 | NA | many | TRBV2 | TGTGCCAGCACCCTCCTAAGACAGCGAAAACTGTTTTTT | CASTLLRQRKLFF
TRBJ1-1 | TRBD1 | NA | TRBV6-6 | TGTGCCAGCAGTTCCCTCGGACAGGGTACTGAAGCTTTCTTT | CASSSLGQGTEAFF
TRBJ1-6 | NA | NA | TRBV20-1 | TGCAGTGCTGGGACATCCGGGACCTCCTATAATTCACCCCTCCACTTT | CSAGTSGTSYNSPLHF
TRBJ2-1 | TRBD2 | NA | TRBV20-1 | TGCAGTGCTAGAGATTTGGCCGGGACTAGCGGCTACAATGAGCAGTTCTTC | CSARDLAGTSGYNEQFF
TRBJ2-7 | NA | NA | TRBV4-3 | TGCGCCAGCAGCCAAGATTTCGGGTGGGTAGGGGAGCAGTACTTC | CASSQDFGWVGEQYF
TRBJ1-2 | NA | NA | TRBV14 | TGTGCCAGCAGCCAAGCCGCGGGTCCTAACTATGGCTACACCTTC | CASSQAAGPNYGYTF
TRBJ2-3 | TRBD1 | few | TRBV20-1 | TGCAGTGCTAGATCAGGGGGCAAGTCAGATACGCAGTATTTT | CSARSGGKSDTQYF
TRBJ2-2 | NA | few | TRBV10-3 | TGTGCCATCAGTGAAAGGGGCAGTCCCACCGGGGAGCTGTTTTTT | CAISERGSPTGELFF
TRBJ2-7 | TRBD2 | few | TRBV2 | TGTGCCAGCAGCGTGAAGCGGGAGGGCCAGTACGAGCAGTACTTC | CASSVKREGQYEQYF
TRBJ2-3 | NA | few | TRBV6-1 | TGTGCCAGCAGTGAAAATCCCGAGGGGGCAGATACGCAGTATTTT | CASSENPEGADTQYF
TRBJ1-5 | NA | few | TRBV7-9 | TGTGCCAGCAGCCCCAGGGGCAGGAATCAGCCCCAGCATTTT | CASSPRGRNQPQHF
TRBJ2-1 | NA | many | TRBV4-3 | TGCGCCAGCAGCCAAGAGGGTTTAGGCTACTACAATGAGCAGTTCTTC | CASSQEGLGYYNEQFF
TRBJ1-5 | NA | NA | TRBV5-6 | TGTGCCAGCAGCTTGGCCCTCAGACCTATGGAGTCCCAGCATTTT | CASSLALRPMESQHF
TRBJ1-4 | NA | few | TRBV7-9 | TGTGCCAGCAGGGAAGGGGTGAGACAACTGTTTTTT | CASREGVRQLFF
TRBJ2-5 | NA | few | TRBV13 | TGTGCCAGCAGCTTTGGGGATTTACAAGAGACCCAGTACTTC | CASSFGDLQETQYF
TRBJ2-5 | NA | few | TRBV29-1 | TGCAGCGTTGAACTTAGAAGAGAGACCCAGTACTTC | CSVELRRETQYF
TRBJ2-7 | TRBD2 | NA | TRBV4-2 | TGTGCCAGCAGCCAAGCACCGGGACTAGACCACGAGCAGTACTTC | CASSQAPGLDHEQYF
TRBJ2-7 | NA | NA | TRBV28 | TGTGCCAGCAGGCCCAACCGGGACAAGGGCTACGAGCAGTACTTC | CASRPNRDKGYEQYF
TRBJ1-2 | NA | few | TRBV6-1 | TGTGCCAGCAGTGAATTGGCCCCTCGGAGCTATGGCTACACCTTC | CASSELAPRSYGYTF
TRBJ1-1 | TRBD1 | NA | TRBV7-9 | TGTGCCAGCAGCAAAACAGGGGTTCGGGTCACTGAAGCTTTCTTT | CASSKTGVRVTEAFF
TRBJ2-1 | TRBD1 | NA | TRBV5-1 | TGCGCCAGCAGCTTGGAGGGACAGACTACCTACAATGAGCAGTTCTTC | CASSLEGQTTYNEQFF
TRBJ2-5 | NA | NA | TRBV20-1 | TGCAGTGCTCCGACAGGGAGGGTTCGAGAGACCCAGTACTTC | CSAPTGRVRETQYF
TRBJ2-3 | NA | NA | TRBV18 | TGTGCCAGCTCACAGGGTACCGCAGATACGCAGTATTTT | CASSQGTADTQYF
TRBJ2-5 | NA | NA | TRBV15 | TGTGCCACCAGCAGAGATCCGGTAGACGCCCAAGAGACCCAGTACTTC | CATSRDPVDAQETQYF
TRBJ2-7 | NA | few | TRBV20-1 | TGCAGTGCTAGCGTAGCCCCGTCAGGAAGGGTCTACGAGCAGTACTTC | CSASVAPSGRVYEQYF
TRBJ1-1 | TRBD1 | NA | TRBV29-1 | TGCAGCGTCCACCCCCCGCAGGGGGCAACTGAAGCTTTCTTT | CSVHPPQGATEAFF
TRBJ1-2 | TRBD1 | NA | TRBV5-1 | TGCGCCAGCAGCCCGACACCGGGACAGGGGGCACAGTCATATGGCTACACCTTC | CASSPTPGQGAQSYGYTF
TRBJ2-3 | NA | NA | TRBV29-1 | TGCAGCGTGAACAGGGAGATAGATACGCAGTATTTT | CSVNREIDTQYF
TRBJ2-1 | NA | NA | TRBV4-3 | TGCGCCAGCAGCCCGCACGGGACTCCGTCCCTTTCGGATTTGGATGAGCAGTTCTTC | CASSPHGTPSLSDLDEQFF
TRBJ2-2 | NA | NA | TRBV7-9 | TGTGCCAGCGCCCGGGGGCGAGGCACCGGGGAGCTGTTTTTT | CASARGRGTGELFF
TRBJ2-5 | NA | few | TRBV7-9 | TGTGCCAGCAGCCACCGGGATTGGAAGACCCAGTACTTC | CASSHRDWKTQYF
TRBJ1-1 | NA | NA | TRBV11-2 | TGTGCCAGCAGCCTTAGGTGGGGCACTGAAGCTTTCTTT | CASSLRWGTEAFF
TRBJ1-2 | NA | few | TRBV29-1 | TGCAGCGTTGAAAGGGCGGGTGGCGTCTATGGCTACACCTTC | CSVERAGGVYGYTF
TRBJ1-5 | NA | few | TRBV4-3 | TGCGCCAGCAGCCAAGATGCAGGGCAGGGCAATCAGCCCCAGCATTTT | CASSQDAGQGNQPQHF
TRBJ2-2 | TRBD1 | many | TRBV7-3 | TGTGCCAGCAGCTGGGACAGCGGGAACACCGGGGAGCTGTTTTTT | CASSWDSGNTGELFF
TRBJ2-5 | NA | many | TRBV6-6 | TGTGCCAGCAGTTATTACGGGGAAGAGACCCAGTACTTC | CASSYYGEETQYF
TRBJ2-7 | NA | few | TRBV5-1 | TGCGCCAGCAGCTTGACCAACAGGGAGCAGTACGAGCAGTACTTC | CASSLTNREQYEQYF
TRBJ2-5 | TRBD2 | NA | TRBV12-3/TRBV12-4 | TGTGCCAGCAGGTTAACTAGCGGCCAAGAGACCCAGTACTTC | CASRLTSGQETQYF
TRBJ2-2 | NA | NA | TRBV27 | TGTGCCAGCAGTCAAGGGGAGACCGGGGAGCTGTTTTTT | CASSQGETGELFF
TRBJ2-5 | TRBD2 | NA | TRBV5-1 | TGCGCCAGCAGCCCGGGACTAGAGCCTCAAGAGACCCAGTACTTC | CASSPGLEPQETQYF
TRBJ2-7 | NA | NA | TRBV2 | TGTGCCAGCAGTTTTGACAAGGCCTACGAGCAGTACTTC | CASSFDKAYEQYF
TRBJ1-2 | NA | few | TRBV24-1 | TGTGCCACCAGTGATCGGAGGGTAAACTATGGCTACACCTTC | CATSDRRVNYGYTF
TRBJ2-1 | TRBD2 | few | TRBV7-2 | TGTGCCAGCGTAACTAGCGGGGGCTCCTACAATGAGCAGTTCTTC | CASVTSGGSYNEQFF
TRBJ1-2 | NA | NA | TRBV6-5 | TGTGCCAGCAGCTCCGGACCGATCTATGGCTACACCTTC | CASSSGPIYGYTF